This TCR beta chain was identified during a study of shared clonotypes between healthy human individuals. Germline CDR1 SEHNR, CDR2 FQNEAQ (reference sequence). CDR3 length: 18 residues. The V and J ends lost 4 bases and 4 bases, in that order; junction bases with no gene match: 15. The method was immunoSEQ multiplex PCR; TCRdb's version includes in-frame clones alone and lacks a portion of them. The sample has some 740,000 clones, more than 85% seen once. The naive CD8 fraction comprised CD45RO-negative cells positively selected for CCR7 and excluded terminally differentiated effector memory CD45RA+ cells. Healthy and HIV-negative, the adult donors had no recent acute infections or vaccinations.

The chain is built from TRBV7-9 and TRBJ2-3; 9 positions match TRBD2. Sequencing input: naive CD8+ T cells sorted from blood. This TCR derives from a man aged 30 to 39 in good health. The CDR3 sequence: CASSSPLAGLRPPDTQYF. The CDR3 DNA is TGTGCCAGCAGCTCCCCCCTAGCGGGGCTCCGGCCGCCAGATACGCAGTATTTT. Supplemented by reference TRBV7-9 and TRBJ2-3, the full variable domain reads DTGVSQNPRHKITKRGQNVTFRCDPISEHNRLYWYRQTLGQGPEFLTYFQNEAQLEKSRLLSDRFSAERPKGSFSTLEIQRTEQGDSAMYLCASSSPLAGLRPPDTQYFGPGTRLTVL.